This TCR beta chain was identified during a study of T cells in women clearing cervical HPV infection. Sequenced by immunoSEQ multiplex PCR; TCRdb stores in-frame clones only, minus some. The ten top clones account for roughly 3.5%, within a sample of about 36,000 clones. Dot-blot hybridization genotyped cervical HPV amplified with MY09/MY11 PCR. Study-wide findings and caveats: CIN3+ cases had significantly higher TCR repertoire richness than controls, but evenness did not differ. T-cell numbers per sample were unknown and may explain richness differences.

The junction had 5 bases not matched to a gene; V was cut back by 5 bases and J by 7 bases. CDR3 size: 13 residues. Germline lookup yields CDR1 GTSNPN and CDR2 SVGIG (reference sequence). For this clone: Its target is not known. The CDR3 extends 3 residues past the end of the read, so its final part is completed from the germline J gene.

This receptor was taken from a woman between 18 and 70 years old with a cervical HPV16 infection that either progressed to CIN3+ or cleared (not recorded which). The source material was blood buffy coat. This chain uses TRBV30 with TRBJ1-2, with TRBD1 identical over 12 bases. The chain's CDR3 is CAWQGQGAFGYTF. CDR3 DNA, as far as it was read: TGTGCCTGGCAGGGACAGGGGGCCTTTGGC.